Listed below are T cell receptor beta chains from one sample, sequenced in a study of T cell changes during pregnancy in multiple sclerosis. Sequenced by immunoSEQ multiplex PCR; TCRdb stores in-frame clones only, minus some. The sample holds about 110,000 clones; roughly nine tenths are singletons and the top ten take 1.6%. The source was peripheral blood, collected before pregnancy. These receptors originate from a female donor with multiple sclerosis, enrolled in a pregnancy study. Both conserved end residues are part of each CDR3. Fields, in order: D gene, J gene, V gene, clone size, CDR3 protein, CDR3 DNA. A D gene is named only where the DNA matches it firmly. Only part of the rows carry a size: once, few, many, or a class if the clone is expanded.

d_call: TRBD2
j_call: TRBJ2-7
v_call: TRBV7-8
clone_size: NA
cdr3_aa: CASSLDLAGGLEQYF
cdr3_nt: TGTGCCAGCAGCTTAGATTTAGCGGGAGGCCTCGAGCAGTACTTC

d_call: TRBD2
j_call: TRBJ2-1
v_call: TRBV25-1
clone_size: NA
cdr3_aa: CASSEAGLAGGPNNEQFF
cdr3_nt: TGTGCCAGCAGTGAAGCGGGACTAGCGGGAGGGCCCAACAATGAGCAGTTCTTC

d_call: TRBD2
j_call: TRBJ2-1
v_call: TRBV5-1
clone_size: NA
cdr3_aa: CASKSGTYNEQFF
cdr3_nt: TGCGCCAGCAAGAGCGGGACTTACAATGAGCAGTTCTTC

d_call: TRBD2
j_call: TRBJ2-1
v_call: TRBV19
clone_size: NA
cdr3_aa: CASSLTSVNEQFF
cdr3_nt: TGTGCCAGTAGCCTGACTAGCGTCAATGAGCAGTTCTTC

d_call: TRBD1
j_call: TRBJ2-2
v_call: TRBV5-8
clone_size: NA
cdr3_aa: CASRSRWTGTTGELFF
cdr3_nt: TGTGCCAGCAGGTCCCGTTGGACAGGGACCACCGGGGAGCTGTTTTTT

d_call: NA
j_call: TRBJ1-1
v_call: TRBV7-9
clone_size: NA
cdr3_aa: CASSFPDNRTEAFF
cdr3_nt: TGTGCCAGCAGCTTTCCGGACAACCGCACTGAAGCTTTCTTT

d_call: NA
j_call: TRBJ2-1
v_call: TRBV29-1
clone_size: NA
cdr3_aa: CSVEGLSSYNEQFF
cdr3_nt: TGCAGCGTTGAGGGGCTCAGCTCCTACAATGAGCAGTTCTTC

d_call: NA
j_call: TRBJ2-1
v_call: TRBV27
clone_size: NA
cdr3_aa: CANQLDTSYNEQFF
cdr3_nt: TGTGCCAACCAACTAGATACCTCCTACAATGAGCAGTTCTTC

d_call: NA
j_call: TRBJ1-1
v_call: TRBV12-5
clone_size: NA
cdr3_aa: CASVPSGSWNTEAFF
cdr3_nt: TGTGCTAGTGTTCCCTCAGGCAGTTGGAACACTGAAGCTTTCTTT

d_call: TRBD1
j_call: TRBJ2-7
v_call: TRBV4-1
clone_size: few
cdr3_aa: CASSQEGQGDGEQYF
cdr3_nt: TGCGCCAGCAGCCAGGAGGGACAGGGCGACGGAGAGCAGTACTTC

d_call: NA
j_call: TRBJ1-2
v_call: TRBV15
clone_size: few
cdr3_aa: CATSRVGEHGYTF
cdr3_nt: TGTGCCACCAGCAGAGTTGGGGAGCATGGCTACACCTTC

d_call: TRBD1
j_call: TRBJ1-2
v_call: TRBV5-5
clone_size: NA
cdr3_aa: CASSFLSSGGTARANYGYTF
cdr3_nt: TGTGCCAGCAGCTTCTTATCATCGGGGGGGACAGCGCGAGCTAACTATGGCTACACCTTC

d_call: TRBD1
j_call: TRBJ2-7
v_call: TRBV9
clone_size: NA
cdr3_aa: CASSVGGGQGNHEQYF
cdr3_nt: TGTGCCAGCAGCGTAGGGGGAGGACAGGGGAATCACGAGCAGTACTTC

d_call: NA
j_call: TRBJ2-5
v_call: TRBV7-2
clone_size: NA
cdr3_aa: CASSLSDPQYF
cdr3_nt: TGTGCCAGCAGCTTATCAGATCCCCAGTACTTC

d_call: NA
j_call: TRBJ2-5
v_call: TRBV7-2
clone_size: NA
cdr3_aa: CASSLSRETQYF
cdr3_nt: TGTGCCAGCAGCTTATCCAGGGAGACCCAGTACTTC

d_call: TRBD1
j_call: TRBJ1-2
v_call: TRBV5-1
clone_size: NA
cdr3_aa: CASSWTGLNGYTF
cdr3_nt: TGCGCCAGCAGCTGGACAGGGCTTAATGGCTACACCTTC

d_call: TRBD2
j_call: TRBJ2-1
v_call: TRBV29-1
clone_size: NA
cdr3_aa: CSADSGRAGNEQFF
cdr3_nt: TGCAGCGCTGATAGCGGGAGAGCGGGCAATGAGCAGTTCTTC

d_call: TRBD2
j_call: TRBJ2-4
v_call: TRBV27
clone_size: once
cdr3_aa: CATPARGAKNIQYF
cdr3_nt: TGTGCCACCCCCGCGCGGGGGGCCAAAAACATTCAGTACTTC

d_call: NA
j_call: TRBJ2-2
v_call: TRBV13
clone_size: once
cdr3_aa: CASSPRTSTGELFF
cdr3_nt: TGTGCCAGCAGCCCCCGTACCAGCACCGGGGAGCTGTTTTTT

d_call: NA
j_call: TRBJ1-4
v_call: TRBV30
clone_size: NA
cdr3_aa: CAWSFRTNEKLFF
cdr3_nt: TGTGCCTGGAGTTTTCGGACTAATGAAAAACTGTTTTTT

d_call: NA
j_call: TRBJ2-1
v_call: TRBV5-5
clone_size: NA
cdr3_aa: CASSFYTGTGRGDEQFF
cdr3_nt: TGTGCCAGCAGCTTCTATACCGGGACAGGGCGGGGGGATGAGCAGTTCTTC

d_call: TRBD2
j_call: TRBJ2-5
v_call: TRBV7-2
clone_size: once
cdr3_aa: CASSFSGGYQETQYF
cdr3_nt: TGTGCCAGCAGCTTCAGCGGGGGCTACCAAGAGACCCAGTACTTC

d_call: NA
j_call: TRBJ1-2
v_call: TRBV5-6
clone_size: few
cdr3_aa: CASRDNNYGYTF
cdr3_nt: TGTGCCAGCAGGGACAATAACTATGGCTACACCTTC

d_call: NA
j_call: TRBJ1-4
v_call: TRBV2
clone_size: NA
cdr3_aa: CASSREGDEKLFF
cdr3_nt: TGTGCCAGCAGTAGGGAAGGGGATGAAAAACTGTTTTTT

d_call: TRBD2
j_call: TRBJ2-1
v_call: TRBV4-1
clone_size: NA
cdr3_aa: CASSHGTSGAIGVLFF
cdr3_nt: TGCGCCAGCAGCCATGGGACTAGCGGGGCCATAGGGGTTCTTTTCTTC

d_call: NA
j_call: TRBJ1-2
v_call: TRBV10-3
clone_size: few
cdr3_aa: CAITGKEGGYTF
cdr3_nt: TGTGCCATCACAGGGAAGGAGGGTGGCTACACCTTC

d_call: NA
j_call: TRBJ2-2
v_call: TRBV5-1
clone_size: NA
cdr3_aa: CASSLRGTANTGELFF
cdr3_nt: TGCGCCAGCAGCTTACGGGGGACTGCGAACACCGGGGAGCTGTTTTTT

d_call: NA
j_call: TRBJ1-3
v_call: TRBV28
clone_size: NA
cdr3_aa: CASSPADSFSGNTIYF
cdr3_nt: TGTGCCAGCAGTCCCGCCGACAGTTTCTCTGGAAACACCATATATTTT

d_call: TRBD2
j_call: TRBJ2-7
v_call: TRBV5-4
clone_size: NA
cdr3_aa: CASSSGLAGDEQYF
cdr3_nt: TGTGCCAGCAGCTCGGGACTAGCGGGAGACGAGCAGTACTTC

d_call: TRBD2
j_call: TRBJ2-3
v_call: TRBV11-3
clone_size: once
cdr3_aa: CASSPGLAGGTDTQYF
cdr3_nt: TGTGCCAGCAGCCCCGGACTAGCGGGGGGAACAGATACGCAGTATTTT

d_call: TRBD2
j_call: TRBJ2-3
v_call: TRBV5-5
clone_size: few
cdr3_aa: CASCPSGYTDTQYF
cdr3_nt: TGTGCCAGCTGCCCTAGCGGTTACACAGATACGCAGTATTTT

d_call: TRBD1
j_call: TRBJ1-6
v_call: TRBV6-5
clone_size: NA
cdr3_aa: CASSLEGALQSPLHF
cdr3_nt: TGTGCCAGCAGTTTAGAGGGGGCGCTCCAATCACCCCTCCACTTT

d_call: NA
j_call: TRBJ2-7
v_call: TRBV19
clone_size: NA
cdr3_aa: CASKGTYEQYF
cdr3_nt: TGTGCCAGTAAGGGGACCTACGAGCAGTACTTC

d_call: TRBD1
j_call: TRBJ2-2
v_call: TRBV7-7
clone_size: once
cdr3_aa: CASSSGQGWAGELFF
cdr3_nt: TGTGCTAGCAGCTCGGGACAGGGGTGGGCCGGGGAGCTGTTTTTT

d_call: NA
j_call: TRBJ2-2
v_call: TRBV5-1
clone_size: NA
cdr3_aa: CASSGRGRGEGELFF
cdr3_nt: TGCGCCAGCAGCGGCAGGGGTCGCGGAGAGGGGGAGCTGTTTTTT

d_call: NA
j_call: TRBJ2-7
v_call: TRBV28
clone_size: once
cdr3_aa: CASSRNRGGSYEQYF
cdr3_nt: TGTGCCAGCAGTAGGAACAGGGGGGGGTCCTACGAGCAGTACTTC

d_call: NA
j_call: TRBJ2-1
v_call: TRBV9
clone_size: NA
cdr3_aa: CASSVGSSARYNEQFF
cdr3_nt: TGTGCCAGCAGCGTAGGGTCTAGCGCCCGTTACAATGAGCAGTTCTTC

d_call: NA
j_call: TRBJ2-5
v_call: TRBV7-2
clone_size: NA
cdr3_aa: CASSLDSSSKTQYF
cdr3_nt: TGTGCCAGCAGCTTAGATAGCAGTTCAAAGACCCAGTACTTC

d_call: NA
j_call: TRBJ1-1
v_call: TRBV28
clone_size: few
cdr3_aa: CASSLQGEAFF
cdr3_nt: TGTGCCAGCAGTTTACAGGGCGAAGCTTTCTTT

d_call: TRBD1
j_call: TRBJ1-1
v_call: TRBV27
clone_size: NA
cdr3_aa: CASSLTRTGHEAFF
cdr3_nt: TGTGCCAGCAGTTTAACCCGGACAGGGCATGAAGCTTTCTTT

d_call: NA
j_call: TRBJ2-5
v_call: TRBV7-8
clone_size: NA
cdr3_aa: CASVGVLETQYF
cdr3_nt: TGTGCCAGCGTCGGGGTCCTGGAGACCCAGTACTTC

d_call: NA
j_call: TRBJ1-2
v_call: TRBV13
clone_size: NA
cdr3_aa: CASSLDSYYGYTF
cdr3_nt: TGTGCCAGCAGCTTAGACAGTTATTATGGCTACACCTTC

d_call: NA
j_call: TRBJ2-1
v_call: TRBV27
clone_size: NA
cdr3_aa: CASSLEGASNEQFF
cdr3_nt: TGTGCCAGCAGTTTGGAGGGGGCGTCCAATGAGCAGTTCTTC

d_call: NA
j_call: TRBJ2-7
v_call: TRBV9
clone_size: NA
cdr3_aa: CASSVVEGSYEQYF
cdr3_nt: TGTGCCAGCAGCGTAGTCGAGGGATCCTACGAGCAGTACTTC

d_call: TRBD2
j_call: TRBJ2-7
v_call: TRBV5-6
clone_size: NA
cdr3_aa: CASSSTRGKTSEFVEQYF
cdr3_nt: TGTGCCAGCAGCTCTACACGGGGGAAGACTAGCGAGTTCGTCGAGCAGTACTTC

d_call: TRBD2
j_call: TRBJ2-1
v_call: TRBV11-3
clone_size: NA
cdr3_aa: CASSFEAGGTNNEQFF
cdr3_nt: TGTGCCAGCAGCTTCGAAGCGGGAGGGACAAACAATGAGCAGTTCTTC

d_call: TRBD1
j_call: TRBJ1-3
v_call: TRBV19
clone_size: NA
cdr3_aa: CASVAQRGPGNTIYF
cdr3_nt: TGTGCCAGCGTAGCCCAAAGGGGGCCTGGAAACACCATATATTTT

d_call: NA
j_call: TRBJ2-1
v_call: TRBV5-6
clone_size: NA
cdr3_aa: CASSLPSTKIYNEQFF
cdr3_nt: TGTGCCAGCAGCTTACCAAGTACTAAGATCTACAATGAGCAGTTCTTC

d_call: NA
j_call: TRBJ2-3
v_call: TRBV30
clone_size: once
cdr3_aa: CAWGIRGQSTDTQYF
cdr3_nt: TGTGCCTGGGGCATCAGGGGCCAGAGCACAGATACGCAGTATTTT

d_call: TRBD2
j_call: TRBJ2-5
v_call: TRBV9
clone_size: medium-sized
cdr3_aa: CASSPWGLAGDQETQYF
cdr3_nt: TGTGCCAGCAGCCCATGGGGACTAGCGGGAGATCAAGAGACCCAGTACTTC

d_call: TRBD2
j_call: TRBJ2-1
v_call: TRBV15
clone_size: NA
cdr3_aa: CATSTSGGAVDEQFF
cdr3_nt: TGTGCCACCAGCACTAGCGGGGGGGCCGTGGATGAGCAGTTCTTC

d_call: NA
j_call: TRBJ2-1
v_call: TRBV6-5
clone_size: once
cdr3_aa: CAISGLFNEQFF
cdr3_nt: TGTGCCATCTCGGGACTTTTTAATGAGCAGTTCTTC

d_call: TRBD2
j_call: TRBJ2-1
v_call: TRBV18
clone_size: NA
cdr3_aa: CASSPAVAGGQERFF
cdr3_nt: TGTGCCAGCTCACCGGCGGTAGCGGGAGGCCAGGAGCGGTTCTTC

d_call: TRBD2
j_call: TRBJ2-1
v_call: TRBV5-6
clone_size: NA
cdr3_aa: CASSSIAGSYNEQFF
cdr3_nt: TGTGCCAGCAGCTCGATAGCGGGGTCCTACAATGAGCAGTTCTTC

d_call: NA
j_call: TRBJ1-4
v_call: TRBV5-5
clone_size: NA
cdr3_aa: CASSPEWGGEEKLFF
cdr3_nt: TGTGCCAGCAGCCCTGAATGGGGGGGAGAGGAAAAACTGTTTTTT

d_call: TRBD2
j_call: TRBJ2-5
v_call: TRBV19
clone_size: NA
cdr3_aa: CASSPGLGVGTQYF
cdr3_nt: TGTGCCAGTAGCCCCGGACTAGGGGTTGGGACCCAGTACTTC

d_call: NA
j_call: TRBJ1-1
v_call: TRBV11-2
clone_size: NA
cdr3_aa: CASSLDRSGYGTEAFF
cdr3_nt: TGTGCCAGCAGCTTAGATAGATCCGGGTACGGCACTGAAGCTTTCTTT